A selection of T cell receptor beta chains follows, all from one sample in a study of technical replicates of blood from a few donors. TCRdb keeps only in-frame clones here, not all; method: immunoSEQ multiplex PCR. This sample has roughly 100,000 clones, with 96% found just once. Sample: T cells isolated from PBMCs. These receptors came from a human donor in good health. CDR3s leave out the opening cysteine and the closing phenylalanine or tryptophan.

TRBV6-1	ASSEQGGSLYEQY
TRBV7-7	ASSLSIDSYNEQF
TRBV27	ASSPTAYSNQPQH
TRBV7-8	ASSQDRSFYEQY
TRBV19	ASSRPGERAYNEQF
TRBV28	ASSPRGSNQPQH
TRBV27	ASSPTGATYEQY
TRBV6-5	ASSYSGTGYNQPQH
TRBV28	ASSDRLALEQY
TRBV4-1	ASSVQSADYGYT
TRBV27	ASFTVYRGVNTEAF
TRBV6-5	ASSYSQQGASPLH